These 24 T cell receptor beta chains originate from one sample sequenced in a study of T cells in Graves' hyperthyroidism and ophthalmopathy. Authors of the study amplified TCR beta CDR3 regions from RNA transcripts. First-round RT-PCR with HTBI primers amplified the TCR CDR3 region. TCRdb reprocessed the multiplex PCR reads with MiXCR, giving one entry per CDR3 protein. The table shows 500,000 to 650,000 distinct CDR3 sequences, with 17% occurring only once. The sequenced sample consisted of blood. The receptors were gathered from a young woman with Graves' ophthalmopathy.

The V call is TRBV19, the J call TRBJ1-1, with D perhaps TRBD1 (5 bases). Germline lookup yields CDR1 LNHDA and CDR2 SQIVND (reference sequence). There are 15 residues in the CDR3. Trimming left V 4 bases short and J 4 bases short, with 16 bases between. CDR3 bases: TGTGCCAGTAGTACCCCTAGGGGAGAGACCACTGAAGCTTTCTTT. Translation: CASSTPRGETTEAFF.

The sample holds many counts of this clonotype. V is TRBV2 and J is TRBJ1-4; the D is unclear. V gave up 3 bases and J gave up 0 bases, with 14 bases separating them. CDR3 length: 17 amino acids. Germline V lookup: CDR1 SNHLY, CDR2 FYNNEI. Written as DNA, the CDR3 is TGTGCCAGCAGTGATAAGACCTTTATTCCAACTAATGAAAAACTGTTTTTT. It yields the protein CASSDKTFIPTNEKLFF.

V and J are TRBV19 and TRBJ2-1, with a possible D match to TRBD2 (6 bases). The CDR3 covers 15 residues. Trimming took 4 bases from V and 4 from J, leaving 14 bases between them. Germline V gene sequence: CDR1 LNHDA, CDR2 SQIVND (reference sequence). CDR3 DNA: TGTGCCAGTAGTAAGGAGGGAGATCATTACAATGAGCAGTTCTTC. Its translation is CASSKEGDHYNEQFF.

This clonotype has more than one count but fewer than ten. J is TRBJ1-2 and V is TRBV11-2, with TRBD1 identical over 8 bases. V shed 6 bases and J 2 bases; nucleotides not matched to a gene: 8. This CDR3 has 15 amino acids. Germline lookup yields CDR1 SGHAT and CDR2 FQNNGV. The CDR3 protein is CASSRTGHGNYGYTF. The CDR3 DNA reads TGTGCCAGCAGTCGGACAGGGCATGGGAACTATGGCTACACCTTC.

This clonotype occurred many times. CDR3 bases: TGTGCCAGCGGGAATAGGAATGGCTACACCTTC. Protein product: CASGNRNGYTF. The chain has TRBV2 and TRBJ1-2; D unclear. Deletions cut 8 bases from V and 6 bases from J, with 10 bases between. The CDR3 is 11 amino acids. Germline V gene lookup returns CDR1 SNHLY and CDR2 FYNNEI.

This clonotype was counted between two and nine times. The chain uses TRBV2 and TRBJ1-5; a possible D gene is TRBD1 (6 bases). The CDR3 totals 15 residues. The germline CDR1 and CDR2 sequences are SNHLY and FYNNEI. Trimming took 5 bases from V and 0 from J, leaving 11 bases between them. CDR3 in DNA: TGTGCCAGCAGTAGGGGGGTCGTTAGCAATCAGCCCCAGCATTTT. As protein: CASSRGVVSNQPQHF.

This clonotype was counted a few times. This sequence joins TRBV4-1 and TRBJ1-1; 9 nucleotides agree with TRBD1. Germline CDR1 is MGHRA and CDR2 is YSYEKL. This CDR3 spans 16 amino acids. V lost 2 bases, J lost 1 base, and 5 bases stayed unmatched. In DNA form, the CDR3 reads TGCGCCAGCAGCCAAAGGGGGGGACAGGGGAACACTGAAGCTTTCTTT. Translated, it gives CASSQRGGQGNTEAFF.

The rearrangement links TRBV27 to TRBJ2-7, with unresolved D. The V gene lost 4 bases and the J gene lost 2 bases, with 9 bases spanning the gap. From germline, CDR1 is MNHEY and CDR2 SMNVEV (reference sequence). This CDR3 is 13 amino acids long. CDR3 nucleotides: TGTGCCAGCAGTTATCGAAGGCCCTACGAGCAGTACTTC. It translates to CASSYRRPYEQYF.

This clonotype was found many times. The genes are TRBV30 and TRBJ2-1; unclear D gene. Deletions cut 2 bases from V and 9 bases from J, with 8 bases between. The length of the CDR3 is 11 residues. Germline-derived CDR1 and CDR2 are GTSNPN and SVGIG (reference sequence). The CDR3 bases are TGTGCCTGGAGTCCCTGGGGTGAGCAGTTCTTC. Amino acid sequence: CAWSPWGEQFF.

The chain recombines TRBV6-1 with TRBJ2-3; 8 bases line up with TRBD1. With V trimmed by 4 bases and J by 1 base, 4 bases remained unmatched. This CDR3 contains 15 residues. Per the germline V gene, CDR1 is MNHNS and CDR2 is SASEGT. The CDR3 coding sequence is TGTGCCAGCAGTGGACAGGGGATCGGCACAGATACGCAGTATTTT. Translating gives CASSGQGIGTDTQYF.

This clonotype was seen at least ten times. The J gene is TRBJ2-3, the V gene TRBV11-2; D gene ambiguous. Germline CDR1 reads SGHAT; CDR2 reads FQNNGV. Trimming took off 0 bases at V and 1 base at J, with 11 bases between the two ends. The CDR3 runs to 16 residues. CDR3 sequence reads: CASSLDHLSRTDTQYF. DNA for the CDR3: TGTGCCAGCAGCTTAGATCATTTGAGCCGCACAGATACGCAGTATTTT.

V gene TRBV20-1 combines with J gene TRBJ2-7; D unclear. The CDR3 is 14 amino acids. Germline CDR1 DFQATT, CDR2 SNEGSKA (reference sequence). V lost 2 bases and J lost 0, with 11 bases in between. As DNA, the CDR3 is TGCAGTGCTAGACCGCGACCGATCTCCTACGAGCAGTACTTC. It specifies CSARPRPISYEQYF.

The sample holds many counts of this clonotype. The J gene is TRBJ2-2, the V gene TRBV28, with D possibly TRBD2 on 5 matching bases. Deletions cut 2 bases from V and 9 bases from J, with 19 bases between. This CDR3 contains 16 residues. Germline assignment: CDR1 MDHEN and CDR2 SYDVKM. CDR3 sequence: CASSLKRQPGLRELFF. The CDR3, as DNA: TGTGCCAGCAGTTTAAAGCGGCAGCCCGGTCTCAGGGAGCTGTTTTTT.

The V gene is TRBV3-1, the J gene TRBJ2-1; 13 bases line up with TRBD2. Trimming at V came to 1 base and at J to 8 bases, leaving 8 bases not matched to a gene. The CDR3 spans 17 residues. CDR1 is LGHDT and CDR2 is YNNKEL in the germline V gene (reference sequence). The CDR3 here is CASSQVESLAGGYEQFF. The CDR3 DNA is TGTGCCAGCAGCCAAGTAGAATCACTAGCGGGAGGGTATGAGCAGTTCTTC.

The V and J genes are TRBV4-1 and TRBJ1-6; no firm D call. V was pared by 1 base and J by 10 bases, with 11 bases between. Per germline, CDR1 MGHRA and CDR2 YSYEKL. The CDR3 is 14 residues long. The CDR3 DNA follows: TGCGCCAGCAGCCAAGGGACCTGGCGCTCACCCCTCCACTTT. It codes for CASSQGTWRSPLHF.

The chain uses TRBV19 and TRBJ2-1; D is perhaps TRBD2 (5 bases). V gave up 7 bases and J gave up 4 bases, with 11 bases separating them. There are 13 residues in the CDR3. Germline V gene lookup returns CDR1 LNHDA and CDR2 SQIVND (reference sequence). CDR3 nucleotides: TGTGCCAGTAATAGCGATTCATACAATGAGCAGTTCTTC. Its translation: CASNSDSYNEQFF.

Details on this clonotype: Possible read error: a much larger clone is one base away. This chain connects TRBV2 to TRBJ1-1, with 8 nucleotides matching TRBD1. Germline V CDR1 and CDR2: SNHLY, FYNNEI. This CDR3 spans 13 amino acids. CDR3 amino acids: CVSSKDRVPEAFF. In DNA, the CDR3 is TGTGTCAGCAGTAAGGACAGGGTCCCTGAAGCTTTCTTT.

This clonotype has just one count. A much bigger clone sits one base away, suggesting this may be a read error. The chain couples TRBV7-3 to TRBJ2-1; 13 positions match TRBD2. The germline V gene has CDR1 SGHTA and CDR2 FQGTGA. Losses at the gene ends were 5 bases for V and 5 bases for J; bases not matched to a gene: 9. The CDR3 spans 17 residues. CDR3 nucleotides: TGTGCCAGCAGCGGGGGAAGAACTAGCGGGGGGGACAATGAGCAGTTCTTC. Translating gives CASSGGRTSGGDNEQFF.

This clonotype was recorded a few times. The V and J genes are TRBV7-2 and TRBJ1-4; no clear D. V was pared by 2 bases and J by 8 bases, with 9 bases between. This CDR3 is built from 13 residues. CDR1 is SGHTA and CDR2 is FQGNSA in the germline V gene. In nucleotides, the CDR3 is TGTGCCAGCAGCTTATTGGGGAGCGAAAAACTGTTTTTT. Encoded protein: CASSLLGSEKLFF. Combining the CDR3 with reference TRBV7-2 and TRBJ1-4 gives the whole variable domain GAGVSQSPSNKVTEKGKDVELRCDPISGHTALYWYRQSLGQGLEFLIYFQGNSAPDKSGLPSDRFSAERTGGSVSTLTIQRTQQEDSAVYLCASSLLGSEKLFFGSGTQLSVL.

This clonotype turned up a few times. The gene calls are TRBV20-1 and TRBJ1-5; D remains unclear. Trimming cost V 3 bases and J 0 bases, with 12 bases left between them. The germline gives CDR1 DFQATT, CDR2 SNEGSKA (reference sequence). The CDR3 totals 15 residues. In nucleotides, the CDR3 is TGCAGTGCTAGTAGGTGGGGATATAGCAATCAGCCCCAGCATTTT. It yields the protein CSASRWGYSNQPQHF.

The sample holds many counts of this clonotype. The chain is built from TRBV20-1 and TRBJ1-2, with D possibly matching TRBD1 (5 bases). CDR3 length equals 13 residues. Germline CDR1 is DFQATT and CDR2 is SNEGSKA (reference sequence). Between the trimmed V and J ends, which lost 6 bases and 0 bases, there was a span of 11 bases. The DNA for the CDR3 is TGCAGTGCCCCGGGACTATCTAACTATGGCTACACCTTC. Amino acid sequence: CSAPGLSNYGYTF.

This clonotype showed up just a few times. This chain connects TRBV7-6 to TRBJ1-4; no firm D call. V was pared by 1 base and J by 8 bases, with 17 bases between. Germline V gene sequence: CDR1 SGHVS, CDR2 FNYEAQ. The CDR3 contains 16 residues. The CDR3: CASSLVLGARGEKLFF. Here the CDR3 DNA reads TGTGCCAGCAGCTTAGTTCTGGGAGCGCGAGGCGAAAAACTGTTTTTT.

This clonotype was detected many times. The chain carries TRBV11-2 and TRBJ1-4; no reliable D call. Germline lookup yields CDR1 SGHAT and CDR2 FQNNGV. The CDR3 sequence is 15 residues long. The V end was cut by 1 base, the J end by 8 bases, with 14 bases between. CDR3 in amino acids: CASSLVGVLEEKLFF. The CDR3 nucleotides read TGTGCCAGCAGCTTAGTCGGGGTGTTGGAGGAAAAACTGTTTTTT.

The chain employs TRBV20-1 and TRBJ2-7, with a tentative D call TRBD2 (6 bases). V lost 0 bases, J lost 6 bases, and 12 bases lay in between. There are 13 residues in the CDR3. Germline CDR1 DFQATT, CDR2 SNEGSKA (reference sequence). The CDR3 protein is CSAREAKGGEQYF. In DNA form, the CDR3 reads TGCAGTGCTAGAGAGGCCAAGGGAGGCGAGCAGTACTTC.